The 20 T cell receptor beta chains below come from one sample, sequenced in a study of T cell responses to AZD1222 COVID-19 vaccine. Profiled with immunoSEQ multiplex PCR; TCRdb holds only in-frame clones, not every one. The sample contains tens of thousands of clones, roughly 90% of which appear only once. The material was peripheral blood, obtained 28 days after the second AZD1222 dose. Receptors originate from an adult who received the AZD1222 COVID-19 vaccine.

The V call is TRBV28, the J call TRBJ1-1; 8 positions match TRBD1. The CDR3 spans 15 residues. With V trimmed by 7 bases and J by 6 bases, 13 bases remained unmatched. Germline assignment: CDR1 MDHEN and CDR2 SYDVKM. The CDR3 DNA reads TGTGCCAGCAAATACCAGGGGGCGTTACGCTCTGAAGCTTTCTTT. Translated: CASKYQGALRSEAFF.

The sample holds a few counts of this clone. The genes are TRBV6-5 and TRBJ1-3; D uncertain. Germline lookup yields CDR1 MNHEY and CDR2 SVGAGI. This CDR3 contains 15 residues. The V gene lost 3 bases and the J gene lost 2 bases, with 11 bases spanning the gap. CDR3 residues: CASSYYGRTGNTIYF. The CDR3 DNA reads TGTGCCAGCAGTTATTATGGCAGGACTGGAAACACCATATATTTT.

CDR3 sequence: CSGQTGSYGYTF. Written as DNA, the CDR3 is TGCAGCGGACAAACAGGGTCCTATGGCTACACCTTC. The V gene is TRBV29-1, the J gene TRBJ1-2, with D possibly TRBD1 on 6 matching bases. V was clipped by 7 bases and J by 4 bases, with 13 bases between them. CDR1 is SQVTM, CDR2 ANQGSEA, per germline. The CDR3 is made up of 12 amino acids.

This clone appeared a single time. The CDR3 loop reads CASSFGGGRNNSPLHF. CDR3 nucleotide sequence: TGTGCCAGCAGCTTTGGTGGGGGTAGAAACAATTCACCCCTCCACTTT. The chain uses TRBV7-2 and TRBJ1-6; D may be TRBD1 (5 bases). The germline gives CDR1 SGHTA, CDR2 FQGNSA. CDR3 size: 16 residues. The V gene lost 3 bases and the J gene lost 7 bases, with 16 bases spanning the gap.

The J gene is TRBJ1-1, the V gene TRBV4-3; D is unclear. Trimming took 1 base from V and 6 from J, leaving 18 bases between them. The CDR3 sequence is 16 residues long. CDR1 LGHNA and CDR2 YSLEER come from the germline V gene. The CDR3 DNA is TGCGCCAGCAGCCAAGTGGGTTCCGTTGTAACCCCTGAAGCTTTCTTT. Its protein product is CASSQVGSVVTPEAFF.

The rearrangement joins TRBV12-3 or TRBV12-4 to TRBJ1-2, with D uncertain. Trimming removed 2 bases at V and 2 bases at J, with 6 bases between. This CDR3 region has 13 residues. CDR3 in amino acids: CASSLQENYGYTF. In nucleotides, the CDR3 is TGTGCCAGCAGTTTACAGGAAAACTATGGCTACACCTTC.

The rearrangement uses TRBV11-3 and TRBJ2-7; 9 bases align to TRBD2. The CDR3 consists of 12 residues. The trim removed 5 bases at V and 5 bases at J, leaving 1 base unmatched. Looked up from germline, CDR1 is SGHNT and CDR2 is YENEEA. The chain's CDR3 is CASSAGGDEQYF. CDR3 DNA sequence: TGTGCCAGCAGCGCGGGAGGGGACGAGCAGTACTTC.

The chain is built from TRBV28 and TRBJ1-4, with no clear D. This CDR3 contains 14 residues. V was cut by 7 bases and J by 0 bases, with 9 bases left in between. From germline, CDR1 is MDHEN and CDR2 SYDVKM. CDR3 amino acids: CASTLGATNEKLFF. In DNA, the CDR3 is TGTGCCAGCACTCTCGGGGCAACTAATGAAAAACTGTTTTTT.

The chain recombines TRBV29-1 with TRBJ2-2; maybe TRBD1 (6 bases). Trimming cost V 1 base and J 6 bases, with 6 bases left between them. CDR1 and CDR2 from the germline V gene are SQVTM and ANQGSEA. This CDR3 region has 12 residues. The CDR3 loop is CSVEGGPGELFF. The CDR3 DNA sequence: TGCAGCGTTGAAGGGGGGCCCGGGGAGCTGTTTTTT.

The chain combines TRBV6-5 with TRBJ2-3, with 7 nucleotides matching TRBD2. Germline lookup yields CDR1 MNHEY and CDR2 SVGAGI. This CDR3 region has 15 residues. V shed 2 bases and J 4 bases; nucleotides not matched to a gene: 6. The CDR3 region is CASSYRGRWADTQYF. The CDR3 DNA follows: TGTGCCAGCAGTTACCGCGGGAGATGGGCAGATACGCAGTATTTT.

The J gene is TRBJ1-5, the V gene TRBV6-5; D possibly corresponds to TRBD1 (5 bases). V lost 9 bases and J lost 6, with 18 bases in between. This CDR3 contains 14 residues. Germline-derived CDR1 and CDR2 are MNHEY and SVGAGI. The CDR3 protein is CASEATGGAQPQHF. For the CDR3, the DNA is TGTGCCAGTGAGGCCACTGGGGGAGCTCAGCCCCAGCATTTT.

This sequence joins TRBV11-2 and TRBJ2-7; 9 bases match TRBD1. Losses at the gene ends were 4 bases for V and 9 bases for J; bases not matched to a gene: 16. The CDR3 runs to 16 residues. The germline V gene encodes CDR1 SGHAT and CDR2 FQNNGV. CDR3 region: CASSYSWTGDVKVQYF. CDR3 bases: TGTGCCAGCAGCTACTCATGGACAGGGGACGTGAAAGTGCAGTACTTC.

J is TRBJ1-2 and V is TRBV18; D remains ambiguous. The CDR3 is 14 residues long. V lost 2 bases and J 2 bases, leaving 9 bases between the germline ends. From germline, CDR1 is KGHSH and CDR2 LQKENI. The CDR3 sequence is CASSPGHTNYGYTF. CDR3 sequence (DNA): TGTGCCAGCTCACCAGGGCACACCAACTATGGCTACACCTTC.

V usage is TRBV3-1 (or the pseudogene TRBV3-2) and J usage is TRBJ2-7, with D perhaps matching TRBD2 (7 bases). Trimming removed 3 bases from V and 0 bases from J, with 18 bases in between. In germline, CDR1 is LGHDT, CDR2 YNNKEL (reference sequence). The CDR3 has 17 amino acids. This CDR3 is CASSHLQRGGSSYEQYF. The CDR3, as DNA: TGTGCCAGCAGCCATCTCCAAAGGGGGGGGAGCTCCTACGAGCAGTACTTC.

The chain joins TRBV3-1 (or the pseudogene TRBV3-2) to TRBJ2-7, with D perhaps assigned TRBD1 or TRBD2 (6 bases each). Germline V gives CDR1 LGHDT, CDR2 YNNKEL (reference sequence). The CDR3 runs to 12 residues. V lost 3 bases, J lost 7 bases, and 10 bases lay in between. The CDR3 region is CASSQGAGEQYF. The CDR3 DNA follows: TGTGCCAGCAGCCAGGGGGCGGGGGAGCAGTACTTC.

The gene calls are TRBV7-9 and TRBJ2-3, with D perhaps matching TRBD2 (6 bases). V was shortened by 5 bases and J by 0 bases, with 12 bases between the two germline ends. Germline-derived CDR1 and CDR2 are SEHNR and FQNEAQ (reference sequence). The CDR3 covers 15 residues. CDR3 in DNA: TGTGCCAGCAGCCCCGGGACTCTTAGCACAGATACGCAGTATTTT. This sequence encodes CASSPGTLSTDTQYF. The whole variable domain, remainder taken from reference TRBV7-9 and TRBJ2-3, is DTGVSQNPRHKITKRGQNVTFRCDPISEHNRLYWYRQTLGQGPEFLTYFQNEAQLEKSRLLSDRFSAERPKGSFSTLEIQRTEQGDSAMYLCASSPGTLSTDTQYFGPGTRLTVL.

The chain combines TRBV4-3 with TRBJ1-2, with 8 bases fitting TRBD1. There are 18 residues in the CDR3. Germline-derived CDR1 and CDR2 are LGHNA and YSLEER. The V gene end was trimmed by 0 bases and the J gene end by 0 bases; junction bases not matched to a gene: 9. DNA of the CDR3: TGCGCCAGCAGCCAAGATCCCGCAGGGGGCTTCCCTAACTATGGCTACACCTTC. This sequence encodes CASSQDPAGGFPNYGYTF.

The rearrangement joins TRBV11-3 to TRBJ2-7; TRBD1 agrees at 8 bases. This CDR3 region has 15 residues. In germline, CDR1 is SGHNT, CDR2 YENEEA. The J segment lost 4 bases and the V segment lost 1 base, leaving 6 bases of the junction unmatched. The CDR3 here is CASSLVTGGLYEQYF. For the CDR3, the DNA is TGTGCCAGCAGCTTAGTAACAGGGGGTCTGTACGAGCAGTACTTC.

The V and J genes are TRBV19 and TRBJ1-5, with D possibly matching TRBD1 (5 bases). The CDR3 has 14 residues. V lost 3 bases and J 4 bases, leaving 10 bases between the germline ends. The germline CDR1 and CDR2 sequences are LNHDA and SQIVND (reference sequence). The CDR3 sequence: CASSMWRGNQPQHF. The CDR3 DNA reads TGTGCCAGTAGTATGTGGAGGGGTAATCAGCCCCAGCATTTT.

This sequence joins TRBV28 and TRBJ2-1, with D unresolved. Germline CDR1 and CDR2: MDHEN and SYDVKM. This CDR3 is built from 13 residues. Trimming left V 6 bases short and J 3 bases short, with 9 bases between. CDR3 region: CASRVPSYNEQFF. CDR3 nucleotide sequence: TGTGCCAGCAGAGTCCCTAGCTACAATGAGCAGTTCTTC.